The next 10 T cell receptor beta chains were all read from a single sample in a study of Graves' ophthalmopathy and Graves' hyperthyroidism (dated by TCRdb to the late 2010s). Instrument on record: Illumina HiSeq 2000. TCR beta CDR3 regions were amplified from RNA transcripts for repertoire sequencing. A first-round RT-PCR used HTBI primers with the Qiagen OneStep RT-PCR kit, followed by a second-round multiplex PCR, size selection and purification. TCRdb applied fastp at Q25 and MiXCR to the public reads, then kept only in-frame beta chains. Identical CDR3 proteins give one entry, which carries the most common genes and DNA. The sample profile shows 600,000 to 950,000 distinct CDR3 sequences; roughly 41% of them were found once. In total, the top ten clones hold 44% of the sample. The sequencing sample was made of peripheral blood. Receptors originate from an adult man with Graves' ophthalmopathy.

CDR3 sequence reads: CASSADRTQGRPQYF. As DNA, the CDR3 is TGTGCCAGCAGCGCCGACAGGACCCAGGGAAGGCCCCAGTACTTC. The chain links TRBV7-2 to TRBJ2-5; a possible D gene is TRBD1 (6 bases). V dropped 5 bases and J dropped 9 bases, with 22 bases sitting between them. CDR3 size: 15 residues. CDR1 and CDR2 (germline): SGHTA, FQGNSA.

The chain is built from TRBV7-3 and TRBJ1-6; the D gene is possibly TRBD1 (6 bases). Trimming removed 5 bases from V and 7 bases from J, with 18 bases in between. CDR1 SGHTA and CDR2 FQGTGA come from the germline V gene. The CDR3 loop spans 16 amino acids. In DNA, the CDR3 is TGTGCCAGCAGCCAAGCCGGGACAAGTGGAAATTCACCCCTCCACTTT. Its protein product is CASSQAGTSGNSPLHF.

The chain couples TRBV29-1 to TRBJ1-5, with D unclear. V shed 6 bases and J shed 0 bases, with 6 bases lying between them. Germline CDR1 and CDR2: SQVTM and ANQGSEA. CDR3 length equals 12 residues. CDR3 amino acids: CSVLDSNQPQHF. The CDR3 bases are TGCAGCGTCCTTGATAGCAATCAGCCCCAGCATTTT.

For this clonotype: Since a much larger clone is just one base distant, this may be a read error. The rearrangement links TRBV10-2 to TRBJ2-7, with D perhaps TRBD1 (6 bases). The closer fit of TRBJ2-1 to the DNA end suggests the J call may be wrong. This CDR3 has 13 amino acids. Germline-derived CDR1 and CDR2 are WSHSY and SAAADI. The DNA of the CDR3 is TGCGCCAGCAGTGGAGGACAGTTCTACGAGCAGTTCTTC. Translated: CASSGGQFYEQFF.

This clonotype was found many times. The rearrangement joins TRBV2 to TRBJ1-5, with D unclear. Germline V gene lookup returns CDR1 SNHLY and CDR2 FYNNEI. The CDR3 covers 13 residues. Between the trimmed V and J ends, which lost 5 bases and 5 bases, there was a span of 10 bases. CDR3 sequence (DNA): TGTGCCAGCAGTATCGGGAATCATCAGCCCCAGCATTTT. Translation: CASSIGNHQPQHF.

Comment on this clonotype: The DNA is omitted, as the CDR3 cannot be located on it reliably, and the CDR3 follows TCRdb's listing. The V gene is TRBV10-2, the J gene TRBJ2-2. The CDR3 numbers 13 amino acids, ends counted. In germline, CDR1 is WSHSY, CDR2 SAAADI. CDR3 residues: CASSEIGQGSCFF.

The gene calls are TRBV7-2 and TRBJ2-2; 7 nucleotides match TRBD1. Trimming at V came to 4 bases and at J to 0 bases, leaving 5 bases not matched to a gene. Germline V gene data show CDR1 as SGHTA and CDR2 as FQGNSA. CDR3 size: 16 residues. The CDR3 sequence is CASSYLTGTNTGELFF. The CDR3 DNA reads TGTGCCAGCAGCTACCTGACAGGGACGAACACCGGGGAGCTGTTTTTT.

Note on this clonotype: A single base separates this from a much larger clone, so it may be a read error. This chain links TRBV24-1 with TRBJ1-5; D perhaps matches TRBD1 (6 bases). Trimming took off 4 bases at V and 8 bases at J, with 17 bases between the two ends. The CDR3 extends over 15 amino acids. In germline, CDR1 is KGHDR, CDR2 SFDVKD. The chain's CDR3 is CATSDPGTRGEPQHF. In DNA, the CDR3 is TGTGCCACCAGTGACCCAGGGACAAGAGGGGAGCCCCAGCATTTT.

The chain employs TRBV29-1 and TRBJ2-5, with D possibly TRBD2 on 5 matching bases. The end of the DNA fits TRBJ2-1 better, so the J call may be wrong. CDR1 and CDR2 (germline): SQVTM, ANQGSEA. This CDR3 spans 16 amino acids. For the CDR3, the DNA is TGCAGCGTTGATGCCTTGGACTCGAGCTCCTACAATGAGCAGTTCTTC. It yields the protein CSVDALDSSSYNEQFF.

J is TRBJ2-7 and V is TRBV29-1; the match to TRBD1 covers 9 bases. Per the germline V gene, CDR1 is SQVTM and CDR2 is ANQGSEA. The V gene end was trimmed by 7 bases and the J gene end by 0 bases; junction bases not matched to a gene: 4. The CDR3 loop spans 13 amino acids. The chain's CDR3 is CSGQTGGSYEQYF. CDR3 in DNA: TGCAGCGGTCAGACAGGGGGCTCCTACGAGCAGTACTTC.